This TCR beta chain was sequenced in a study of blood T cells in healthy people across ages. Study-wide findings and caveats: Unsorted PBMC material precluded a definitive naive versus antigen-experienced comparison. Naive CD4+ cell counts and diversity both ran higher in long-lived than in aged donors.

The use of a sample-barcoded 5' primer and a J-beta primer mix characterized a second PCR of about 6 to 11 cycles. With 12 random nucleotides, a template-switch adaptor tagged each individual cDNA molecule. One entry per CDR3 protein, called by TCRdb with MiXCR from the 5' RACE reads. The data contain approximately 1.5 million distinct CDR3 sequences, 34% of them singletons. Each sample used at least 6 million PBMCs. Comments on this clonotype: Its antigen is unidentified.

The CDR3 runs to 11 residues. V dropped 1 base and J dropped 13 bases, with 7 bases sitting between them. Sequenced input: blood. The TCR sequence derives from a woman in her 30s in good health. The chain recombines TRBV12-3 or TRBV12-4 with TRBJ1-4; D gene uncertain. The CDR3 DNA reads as TGTGCCAGCAGTTTAGGTCGGGGACTGTTTTTT. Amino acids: CASSLGRGLFF.